This T cell receptor beta chain was profiled in a study of shared clonotypes between healthy human individuals. The naive CD8 population came from CD45RO-negative cells selected for CCR7, without terminally differentiated effector memory CD45RA+ cells. This clone was seen only once. Sorted-subset replicate PCRs used 150 to 200 ng of genomic DNA. This amount corresponded to some 32,000 T cell genomes. Assay: immunoSEQ multiplex PCR; the TCRdb copy retains only in-frame clones and omits some. The table has about 2 million clones, approximately 94% seen once; the top ten hold around 1%. The source of this sequence is a man younger than 30 in good health. The specimen sequenced was naive CD8+ T cells sorted from blood.

CDR3 protein: CATQGGNEKLFF. The CDR3 bases are TGTGCCACACAGGGAGGAAATGAAAAACTGTTTTTT. The chain uses TRBV13 and TRBJ1-4, with D possibly TRBD1 on 6 matching bases. The CDR3 is 12 amino acids. V was trimmed by 10 bases and J by 5 bases, leaving 11 bases between them. Germline lookup yields CDR1 PRHDT and CDR2 FYEKMQ (reference sequence).